This TCR beta chain was sequenced during a study of blood T cell repertoires in COVID-19. For the study at large: The United States, Italy and Spain were the sources of the acute and convalescent COVID-19 samples. T cells, B-cell-depleted T cells, or PBMCs provided the cDNA or gDNA that served as material.

Authors' processing steps: Using reference gene primer amplification, nucleated cell counts were estimated. TCRdb keeps only in-frame clones here, not all; method: immunoSEQ multiplex PCR. The V and J calls and clone size are taken from that table; D and trimming were inferred from the DNA. Here the sample spans around 260,000 clones, 70% to 90% being singletons. This CDR3 has 16 residues. In germline, CDR1 is MNHEY, CDR2 SMNVEV (reference sequence). V lost 3 bases, J lost 3 bases, and 17 bases lay in between. This TCR came from a man aged 18 to 35 with active or convalescent COVID-19. The genes are TRBV27 and TRBJ1-1; TRBD1 might be the D (5 bases). Sequencing used peripheral blood. The CDR3 DNA sequence: TGTGCCAGCAGTTTTTGGGGGGGTTCCAGGGACACTGAAGCTTTCTTT. Translation gives CASSFWGGSRDTEAFF.